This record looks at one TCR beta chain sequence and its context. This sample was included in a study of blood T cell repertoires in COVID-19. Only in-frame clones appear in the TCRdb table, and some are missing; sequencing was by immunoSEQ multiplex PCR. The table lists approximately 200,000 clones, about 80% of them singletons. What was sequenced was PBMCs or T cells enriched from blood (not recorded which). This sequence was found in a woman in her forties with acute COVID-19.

The CDR3 here is CASSSGANYGYTF. The CDR3 nucleotides are TGTGCCAGCAGTTCGGGAGCAAACTATGGCTACACCTTC. This chain uses TRBV6-5 with TRBJ1-2; D not resolved. The V and J ends lost 4 bases and 2 bases respectively, with 8 bases between them. Germline CDR1 and CDR2: MNHEY and SVGAGI. The CDR3 covers 13 residues.